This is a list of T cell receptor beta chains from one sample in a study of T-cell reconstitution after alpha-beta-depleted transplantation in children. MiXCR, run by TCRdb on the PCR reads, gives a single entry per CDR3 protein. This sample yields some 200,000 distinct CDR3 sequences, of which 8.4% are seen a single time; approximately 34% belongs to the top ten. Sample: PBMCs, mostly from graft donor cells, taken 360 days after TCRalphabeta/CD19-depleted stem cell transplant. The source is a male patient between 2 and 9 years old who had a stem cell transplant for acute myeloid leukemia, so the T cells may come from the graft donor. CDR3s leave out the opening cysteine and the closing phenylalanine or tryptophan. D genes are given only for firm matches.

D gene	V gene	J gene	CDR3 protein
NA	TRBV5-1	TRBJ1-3	ASSLTVSGNTIY
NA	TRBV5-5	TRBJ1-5	ASSLRQGSNQPQH
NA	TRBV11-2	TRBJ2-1	ASSLEIAANNEQF
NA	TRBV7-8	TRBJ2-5	ASSLYGREETQY
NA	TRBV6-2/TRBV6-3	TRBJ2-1	ASTTGFPYNEQF
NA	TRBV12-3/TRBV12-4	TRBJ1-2	ASSLEADSLTRYGYT
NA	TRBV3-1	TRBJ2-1	ASSQFGNGGWDEQF
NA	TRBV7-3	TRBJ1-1	ASSFGPWENTEAF
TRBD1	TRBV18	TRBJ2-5	ASSPPTGQGALETQY
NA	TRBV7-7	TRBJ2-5	ASSPDRETQY
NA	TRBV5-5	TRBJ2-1	ASSFRRGGDHEQF
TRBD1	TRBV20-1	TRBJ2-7	SAPRTGEVSYEQY
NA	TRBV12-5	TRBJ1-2	ASGPRKLPGALPSYGYT
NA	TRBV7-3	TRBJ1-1	ASSTLGSTEAF
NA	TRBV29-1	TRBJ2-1	SVVRDNEQF
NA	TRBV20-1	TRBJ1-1	SARDRGGPNTEAF
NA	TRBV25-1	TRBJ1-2	ASSAGGYGYT
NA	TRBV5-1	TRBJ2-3	ASSLADPDTQY
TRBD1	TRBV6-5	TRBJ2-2	ASSYSSRQGAGTGELF
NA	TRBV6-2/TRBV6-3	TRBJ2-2	ASSYRGSSNTGELF